A selection of T cell receptor beta chains follows, all from one sample in a study of T cell responses to AZD1222 COVID-19 vaccine. Sequencing was performed with immunoSEQ multiplex PCR; in TCRdb, only in-frame clones are kept and a portion is missing. Among 120,000 to 150,000 clones listed, 80% to 90% were seen once. The starting material was peripheral blood, obtained on day 0 of AZD1222 vaccination. The receptors were gathered from an adult in good health. The CDR3 runs from the conserved cysteine through the conserved F or W. The D gene is left open where the match is weak. Only part of the rows carry a size: once, few, many, or a class if the clone is expanded.

j_call v_call clone_size d_call cdr3_nt cdr3_aa
TRBJ2-1 TRBV24-1 NA TRBD2 TGTGCCACCAGTGACATTAGCGGGAGGGAGCAGTTCTTC CATSDISGREQFF
TRBJ2-7 TRBV5-6 NA TRBD2 TGTGCCAGCAGCCTCGTCGGGGGGGCCTCTTACTACGAGCAGTACTTC CASSLVGGASYYEQYF
TRBJ1-1 TRBV7-9 NA TRBD1 TGTGCCTCCCTCGGGACAGGGGGCACTGAAGCTTTCTTT CASLGTGGTEAFF
TRBJ1-5 TRBV19 NA NA TGTGCCAGTAGGACGACAGAAAATCAGCCCCAGCATTTT CASRTTENQPQHF
TRBJ2-7 TRBV7-2 NA TRBD2 TGTGCCAGCAGCTTTTCGGGAGGGCCAACGCCCTACGAGCAGTACTTC CASSFSGGPTPYEQYF
TRBJ1-1 TRBV27 NA NA TGTGCCAGCAGTCCCGGGGGGGGTAACACTGAAGCTTTCTTT CASSPGGGNTEAFF
TRBJ1-3 TRBV5-1 NA NA TGCGCCAGCAGCTTGGATCGCGTCTCTGGAAACACCATATATTTT CASSLDRVSGNTIYF
TRBJ2-2 TRBV10-1 NA NA TGCGCCAGCAGTAACTGGGGCGCCGGGACCGGGGAGCTGTTTTTT CASSNWGAGTGELFF
TRBJ1-5 TRBV29-1 NA NA TGCAGCGTTGCAGAACCCAATCAGCCCCAGCATTTT CSVAEPNQPQHF
TRBJ1-5 TRBV10-3 once NA TGTGCCATCAGTGAGAGAGGGGGTACCAATCAGCCCCAGCATTTT CAISERGGTNQPQHF
TRBJ1-2 TRBV24-1 NA NA TGTGCCACCAGTGATTTGTCAGGCTATGGCTACACCTTC CATSDLSGYGYTF
TRBJ1-2 TRBV18 NA NA TGTGCCAGCTCCCCGGGACTCTATGGCTACACCTTC CASSPGLYGYTF
TRBJ2-7 TRBV20-1 NA NA TGCAGTGCCGGGACCGGATACGAGCAGTACTTC CSAGTGYEQYF
TRBJ2-2 TRBV11-3 NA NA TGTGCCAGCAGCTTAGCCTCGGCCGGGGAGCTGTTTTTT CASSLASAGELFF
TRBJ1-3 TRBV6-5 NA NA TGTGCCAGCAGTTACGACAGATTCTCTGGAAACACCATATATTTT CASSYDRFSGNTIYF
TRBJ2-1 TRBV7-6 NA TRBD2 TGTGCCAGCAGCAGACAAGCGGGAGGGGCCTACAATGAGCAGTTCTTC CASSRQAGGAYNEQFF
TRBJ1-5 TRBV3-1/TRBV3-2 NA TRBD1 TGTGCCAGCAGCCCCCGTGACAGGGGCGGGAATCAGCCCCAGCATTTT CASSPRDRGGNQPQHF
TRBJ1-4 TRBV6-5 NA NA TGTGCCAGCAGACCCCGAGGGGCGAGAAATGAAAAACTGTTTTTT CASRPRGARNEKLFF
TRBJ1-4 TRBV5-1 NA TRBD1 TGCGCCAGCACAGGGGGCCATAATGAAAAACTGTTTTTT CASTGGHNEKLFF
TRBJ2-3 TRBV9 NA NA TGTGCCAGCAGCGCGAAGGGGGGCGGCACAGATACGCAGTATTTT CASSAKGGGTDTQYF
TRBJ2-3 TRBV14 NA NA TGTGCCAGCAGGTCTAGGGTAGATACGCAGTATTTT CASRSRVDTQYF
TRBJ2-1 TRBV4-3 few TRBD2 TGCGCCAGCAGCCAAGATAGCGGGAGGGCCTACAATGAGCAGTTCTTC CASSQDSGRAYNEQFF
TRBJ2-1 TRBV5-8 NA NA TGTGCCAGCACCGGCGGTCCGGGACTTATCTACAATGAGCAGTTCTTC CASTGGPGLIYNEQFF
TRBJ1-1 TRBV28 once NA TGTGCCAGCATCCTAGGAGGTAGCATGAACACTGAAGCTTTCTTT CASILGGSMNTEAFF
TRBJ2-6 TRBV6-5 NA TRBD1 TGTGCCAGCAGGACAGGGGGATCTGGGGCCAACGTCCTGACTTTC CASRTGGSGANVLTF
TRBJ1-5 TRBV5-1 NA NA TGCGCCAGCCGCCCCTGGACGGGGAGCAATCAGCCCCAGCATTTT CASRPWTGSNQPQHF
TRBJ2-1 TRBV7-2 NA NA TGTGCCAGCAGCTCCCGGGGTGCTACCGATGAGCAGTTCTTC CASSSRGATDEQFF
TRBJ2-1 TRBV30 few TRBD2 TGTGCCTGGGTAGGGAGAGCGGGAGAGGGGATATACAATGAGCAGTTCTTC CAWVGRAGEGIYNEQFF
TRBJ1-2 TRBV5-1 NA TRBD1 TGCGCCAGCAGCTTGGGCCCGGGACAGGGATCGGGGGAGTTCTATGGCTACACCTTC CASSLGPGQGSGEFYGYTF
TRBJ1-1 TRBV6-5 once TRBD1 TGTGCCAGCAGAGGGACGGGACAGCGCGATGGGGCTTTCTTT CASRGTGQRDGAFF
TRBJ2-2 TRBV28 NA NA TGTGCCGTCGAGTTGGCAGGAAAGAACACCGGGGAGCTGTTTTTT CAVELAGKNTGELFF
TRBJ1-2 TRBV5-4 NA NA TGTGCCAGCAGCTTGGCTCCGGGAACAGACTATGGCTACACCTTC CASSLAPGTDYGYTF
TRBJ1-4 TRBV13 NA NA TGTGCCAGCAGCTCCCTGGGCAGGTCCAATGAAAAACTGTTTTTT CASSSLGRSNEKLFF
TRBJ1-2 TRBV28 NA TRBD1 TGTGCCAGCACCATGTTAGGGGGCCTTGGCTACACCTTC CASTMLGGLGYTF
TRBJ1-2 TRBV19 NA NA TGTGCCAGTAGGAACCAGGCAAGAGTCTATGGCTACACCTTC CASRNQARVYGYTF
TRBJ1-1 TRBV5-6 NA NA TGTGCCAGCAGCTCTTGGGGACGAGGCGCTGAAGCTTTCTTT CASSSWGRGAEAFF
TRBJ2-1 TRBV7-9 few NA TGTGCCAGCATCATGGGGCAGAGCTCCTACAATGAGCAGTTCTTC CASIMGQSSYNEQFF
TRBJ1-2 TRBV5-5 NA NA TGTGCCAGCAGCTCCGGACAGTCGGTGTGGAGTAGGGGCTACACCTTC CASSSGQSVWSRGYTF
TRBJ1-4 TRBV4-3 NA NA TGCGCCAGCAGCCAAGTTGGGAGCGAAAAACTGTTTTTT CASSQVGSEKLFF
TRBJ1-6 TRBV5-4 NA TRBD1 TGTGCCAGCAGCTTCCCACAGGGGGCGGGGGGTTCACCCCTCCACTTT CASSFPQGAGGSPLHF
TRBJ1-1 TRBV28 NA NA TGTGCCAGCAGTTTATCAGGCAGGGTATCAGTCACTGAAGCTTTCTTT CASSLSGRVSVTEAFF
TRBJ1-4 TRBV5-6 NA NA TGTGCCAGCAGCTTGGGGGAATCCAGGACTAATGAAAAACTGTTTTTT CASSLGESRTNEKLFF
TRBJ2-6 TRBV7-2 NA NA TGTGCCAGCAGCCGCCGAATGCAGGGCTCTGGGGCCAACGTCCTGACTTTC CASSRRMQGSGANVLTF
TRBJ2-7 TRBV28 NA TRBD2 TGTGCCAGCAGACTACTAGCGGGAGCTTCCTACGAGCAGTACTTC CASRLLAGASYEQYF
TRBJ2-6 TRBV2 NA NA TGTGCCAGCAGTGGTACGGCGAATTGGGCCAACGTCCTGACTTTC CASSGTANWANVLTF
TRBJ1-6 TRBV6-5 NA TRBD1 TGTGCCAGCAGTTACGACAGGGGGGGAAATTCACCCCTCCACTTT CASSYDRGGNSPLHF
TRBJ2-7 TRBV11-2 NA TRBD1 TGTGCCAGCAGCCACGGGACAGGGGGCTTCTACGAGCAGTACTTC CASSHGTGGFYEQYF